This entry is about one T cell receptor (beta chain). There are 17 residues in the CDR3. The V and J ends lost 5 bases and 2 bases, in that order; junction bases with no gene match: 9. In germline, CDR1 is MDHEN, CDR2 SYDVKM. The entry originates in a study of T cells in localized non-small cell lung cancer. This table comes from immunoSEQ multiplex PCR, and its TCRdb copy is limited to in-frame clones, with some not included. The sample includes around 94,000 clones, about 87% of them seen just once. The TCR sequence derives from a man aged 35 to 70 with stage I squamous cell lung carcinoma. The genes are TRBV28 and TRBJ1-3; TRBD1 matches at 10 bases. The material sequenced was peripheral blood, taken before any cancer treatment. CDR3: CASSTPGTGDTGNTIYF. For the CDR3, the DNA is TGTGCCAGCAGTACCCCCGGGACAGGGGACACTGGAAACACCATATATTTT.